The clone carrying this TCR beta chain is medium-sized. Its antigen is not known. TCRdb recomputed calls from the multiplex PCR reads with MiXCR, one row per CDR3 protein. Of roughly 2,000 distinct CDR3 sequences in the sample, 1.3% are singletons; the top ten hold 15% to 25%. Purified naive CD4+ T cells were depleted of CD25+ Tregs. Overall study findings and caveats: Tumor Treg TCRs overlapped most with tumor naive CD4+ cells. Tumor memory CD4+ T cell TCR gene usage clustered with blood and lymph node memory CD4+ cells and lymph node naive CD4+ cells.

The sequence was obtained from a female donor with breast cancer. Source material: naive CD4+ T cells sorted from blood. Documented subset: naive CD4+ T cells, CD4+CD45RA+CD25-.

This CDR3 reads CASSLSGSGYTF. In DNA, the CDR3 is TGTGCCAGCAGTTTATCCGGGAGTGGCTACACCTTC. V usage is TRBV12-3 or TRBV12-4 and J usage is TRBJ1-2, with D uncertain. This CDR3 is built from 12 residues. The V and J ends lost 2 bases and 7 bases respectively, with 8 bases between them.